The 13 T cell receptor beta chains in this list originate from one sample, sequenced in a study of T cell changes during pregnancy in multiple sclerosis. Clones were read by immunoSEQ multiplex PCR, and TCRdb kept only the in-frame ones, dropping some. The sample records some 60,000 clones, roughly 91% being singletons. Sample: peripheral blood, taken in the second trimester of pregnancy. These receptors came from a female donor with multiple sclerosis, enrolled in a pregnancy study.

Only a few counts were recorded for this clone. This rearrangement joins TRBV7-9 to TRBJ1-2; a weak D match, TRBD1 (6 bases). The V gene lost 5 bases and the J gene lost 8 bases, with 18 bases spanning the gap. This CDR3 comprises 14 residues. Germline loops: CDR1 SEHNR, CDR2 FQNEAQ (reference sequence). The CDR3 bases are TGTGCCAGCAGCCCGGACAGCCGCGGTTGGGGCTACACCTTC. Its translation is CASSPDSRGWGYTF.

The chain employs TRBV5-6 and TRBJ1-1; 8 bases align to TRBD1. This CDR3 comprises 15 residues. V dropped 4 bases and J dropped 3; count of bases not matched to a gene: 8. Per germline, CDR1 SGHDT and CDR2 YYEEEE. This CDR3 is CASSHDRGVYTEAFF. The CDR3 nucleotides read TGTGCCAGCAGCCACGACAGGGGTGTTTACACTGAAGCTTTCTTT.

The J gene is TRBJ2-7, the V gene TRBV7-2; D call uncertain. The germline V gene encodes CDR1 SGHTA and CDR2 FQGNSA. V lost 3 bases, J lost 0 bases, and 9 bases lay in between. CDR3 length: 14 residues. The CDR3: CASSFRMSSYEQYF. The DNA for the CDR3 is TGTGCCAGCAGCTTCCGCATGAGCTCCTACGAGCAGTACTTC.

For the CDR3, the DNA is TGTGCCAGCAGCTTGACAACTAGCGGGGGGATCACAGATACGCAGTATTTT. Encoded protein: CASSLTTSGGITDTQYF. The rearrangement joins TRBV5-6 to TRBJ2-3; the match to TRBD2 covers 12 bases. This CDR3 region has 17 residues. Trimming at V came to 1 base and at J to 2 bases, leaving 5 bases not matched to a gene. Per germline, CDR1 SGHDT and CDR2 YYEEEE.

This clone was counted a few times. This chain connects TRBV29-1 to TRBJ1-2; possibly TRBD1 for D (5 bases). V gave up 7 bases and J gave up 3 bases, with 18 bases separating them. Germline V lookup: CDR1 SQVTM, CDR2 ANQGSEA. The CDR3 is 14 amino acids. Here the CDR3 DNA reads TGCAGCGCCGGGCAGGGATTCCCACACTATGGCTACACCTTC. It is translated as CSAGQGFPHYGYTF. Filled out from reference TRBV29-1 and TRBJ1-2, the complete variable domain reads SAVISQKPSRDICQRGTSLTIQCQVDSQVTMMFWYRQQPGQSLTLIATANQGSEATYESGFVIDKFPISRPNLTFSTLTVSNMSPEDSSIYLCSAGQGFPHYGYTFGSGTRLTVV.

This rearrangement joins TRBV6-6 to TRBJ1-1; D is undetermined. Germline V gene data show CDR1 as MNHNY and CDR2 as SVGAGI (reference sequence). The V end lost 2 bases, the J end lost 8 bases, and 12 bases lay between the germline ends. The CDR3 contains 13 residues. CDR3 in amino acids: CASSYGEGLEAFF. Written as DNA, the CDR3 is TGTGCCAGCAGTTACGGGGAAGGACTAGAAGCTTTCTTT.

The CDR3 DNA reads TGTGCCAGCAGCTCGACAGGGGGCCCGGGTCAGCCCCAGCATTTT. This gives the protein CASSSTGGPGQPQHF. V is TRBV7-2 and J is TRBJ1-5; 10 nucleotides align to TRBD1. The CDR3 loop spans 15 amino acids. CDR1 is SGHTA, CDR2 FQGNSA, per germline. The ends lost 4 bases at V and 6 bases at J; junction bases unmatched: 6.

V usage is TRBV6-1 and J usage is TRBJ2-1; D is unclear. The germline V gene encodes CDR1 MNHNS and CDR2 SASEGT. The germline V and J ends were trimmed by 3 bases and 0 bases, with 9 bases remaining between them. CDR3 size: 15 residues. The CDR3 DNA is TGTGCCAGCAGTGAGGGCAGCCCCTCCTACAATGAGCAGTTCTTC. Translated, it gives CASSEGSPSYNEQFF.

This clone was observed a single time. The chain combines TRBV4-3 with TRBJ2-2; weak D call: TRBD1 (5 bases). Trimming removed 5 bases at V and 6 bases at J, with 13 bases between. The CDR3 loop spans 14 amino acids. Germline V lookup: CDR1 LGHNA, CDR2 YSLEER. Written as DNA, the CDR3 is TGCGCCAGCAGCAACAGCAGGGCGCCCGGGGAGCTGTTTTTT. Its translation: CASSNSRAPGELFF.

This chain joins TRBV2 and TRBJ1-1; D might be TRBD1 (5 bases). The V gene's germline CDR1 is SNHLY and CDR2 FYNNEI. The CDR3 runs to 13 residues. Trimming removed 5 bases at V and 2 bases at J, with 9 bases between. CDR3 nucleotides: TGTGCCAGCAGTTTAACAGGTAACACTGAAGCTTTCTTT. Protein: CASSLTGNTEAFF.

The rearrangement links TRBV4-1 to TRBJ2-7; D perhaps matches TRBD2 (5 bases). V lost 4 bases to trimming and J lost 0 bases, with 19 bases between them. CDR3 size: 17 residues. CDR1 MGHRA and CDR2 YSYEKL come from the germline V gene. CDR3 nucleotide sequence: TGCGCCAGCAGCCGGCGGCATGGGTTTGGAGGCTCCTACGAGCAGTACTTC. Encoded protein: CASSRRHGFGGSYEQYF.

The chain is built from TRBV5-1 and TRBJ2-1; weak D call: TRBD1 (5 bases). With 4 bases removed from V and 3 bases from J, the gap between germline ends came to 11 bases. The CDR3 consists of 14 residues. Germline V gene lookup returns CDR1 SGHRS and CDR2 YFSETQ. CDR3 loop: CASSLEGDYNEQFF. Written as DNA, the CDR3 is TGCGCCAGCAGCCTGGAAGGGGACTACAATGAGCAGTTCTTC.

This clone was seen only once. The chain is built from TRBV9 and TRBJ1-1; the match to TRBD1 covers 9 bases. The CDR3 covers 14 residues. J was trimmed by 4 bases and V by 0 bases; bases with no gene match: 1. Germline V gene data show CDR1 as SGDLS and CDR2 as YYNGEE. The CDR3 loop reads CASSVDRGLTEAFF. CDR3 sequence (DNA): TGTGCCAGCAGCGTAGACAGGGGGCTCACTGAAGCTTTCTTT.